The 7 T cell receptor beta chains listed next were all sequenced from one sample in a study of T cell changes during pregnancy in multiple sclerosis. Assay: immunoSEQ multiplex PCR; the TCRdb copy retains only in-frame clones and omits some. The sample includes 40,000 to 45,000 clones, about nine tenths seen only once; the top ten take roughly 0.53%. Sequencing used CD4+ T cells from peripheral blood mononuclear cells, obtained in the first trimester of pregnancy. The receptors come from a female donor with multiple sclerosis, enrolled in a pregnancy study.

Only one count was recorded for this clone. The chain combines TRBV13 with TRBJ2-5; 7 bases fit TRBD2. J was trimmed by 4 bases and V by 2 bases; bases with no gene match: 19. The CDR3 has 19 residues. Germline CDR1 is PRHDT and CDR2 is FYEKMQ (reference sequence). The CDR3 loop reads CASSLFTGGGADSGETQYF. CDR3 DNA: TGTGCCAGCAGCTTATTTACGGGGGGAGGGGCTGATTCGGGAGAGACCCAGTACTTC.

The gene calls are TRBV30 and TRBJ1-1; the D is unclear. Trimming stripped 1 base from V and 6 bases from J, with 15 bases between. Germline CDR1 GTSNPN, CDR2 SVGIG (reference sequence). The CDR3 contains 14 residues. CDR3 residues: CAWSGRPQRAEAFF. CDR3 nucleotide sequence: TGTGCCTGGAGTGGACGCCCCCAGAGGGCTGAAGCTTTCTTT.

The rearrangement links TRBV6-1 to TRBJ1-3, with D hard to call. V was cut by 2 bases and J by 4 bases, with 9 bases left in between. Germline-derived CDR1 and CDR2 are MNHNS and SASEGT. The CDR3 consists of 14 residues. CDR3: CASSELPGGNTIYF. The CDR3 DNA is TGTGCCAGCAGTGAATTACCGGGAGGAAACACCATATATTTT.

V gene TRBV25-1 combines with J gene TRBJ2-1; 9 bases are shared with TRBD1. Looked up from germline, CDR1 is MGHDK and CDR2 is SYGVNS. The CDR3 contains 15 residues. The trim removed 4 bases at V and 2 bases at J, leaving 3 bases unmatched. This CDR3 reads CASSADRGPYNEQFF. CDR3 coding DNA: TGTGCCAGCAGTGCGGACAGGGGACCCTACAATGAGCAGTTCTTC.

The V and J genes are TRBV7-2 and TRBJ2-5, with D maybe TRBD1 (6 bases). This CDR3 has 13 residues. V was cut by 10 bases and J by 4 bases, with 16 bases left in between. Looked up from germline, CDR1 is SGHTA and CDR2 is FQGNSA. The CDR3 sequence is CAIRKGVGETQYF. The CDR3 DNA sequence: TGTGCCATCCGCAAGGGGGTCGGAGAGACCCAGTACTTC.

V is TRBV9 and J is TRBJ2-1; possible D gene TRBD1, 5 bases. V lost 0 bases to trimming and J lost 1 base, with 11 bases between them. CDR3 length: 16 residues. The germline gives CDR1 SGDLS, CDR2 YYNGEE. Here the CDR3 DNA reads TGTGCCAGCAGCGTAGGCGGTGGACAATCCTACAATGAGCAGTTCTTC. It yields the protein CASSVGGGQSYNEQFF.

This sequence joins TRBV19 and TRBJ1-1, with D uncertain. Germline CDR1 is LNHDA and CDR2 is SQIVND (reference sequence). The CDR3 has 15 amino acids. Deletions cut 10 bases from V and 2 bases from J, with 20 bases between. The CDR3, as DNA: TGTGCCACCAAATCGGTTGAAAGAATAAACACTGAAGCTTTCTTT. Translated, it gives CATKSVERINTEAFF. Supplemented by reference TRBV19 and TRBJ1-1, the full variable domain reads DGGITQSPKYLFRKEGQNVTLSCEQNLNHDAMYWYRQDPGQGLRLIYYSQIVNDFQKGDIAEGYSVSREKKESFPLTVTSAQKNPTAFYLCATKSVERINTEAFFGQGTRLTVV.